This T cell receptor (beta chain) was recorded in a study of post-analysis software for immune sequencing data (dated by TCRdb to the mid-2010s). Describing the broader study: Recorded disease courses included relapsing-remitting, secondary progressive and progressive-relapsing multiple sclerosis, with some patients lacking subtype annotation. The patient repertoires were compared against fewer than twelve previously published healthy control repertoires obtained from donors aged about 6 to 28 years. A subset of samples was prepared in parallel using single-end sample barcoding, then pooled and co-amplified after Illumina adapter ligation.

The CDR3 starts with the cysteine, ends with the phenylalanine, and has 13 residues. Only the CDR3 DNA is retained, 39 bases long and in frame from the first base. A distance of 19 bases separates the germline ends of V and J, which lose 6 bases and 11 bases respectively. With respect to this clonotype: Its target antigen remains unknown. Base qualities are not at hand, and no much larger clone is one base apart.

Library prep was done by PCR. The run used an Illumina HiSeq 2500. To reduce PCR and sequencing biases, unique molecular identifiers were incorporated into the TCR beta cDNA libraries. Per 1 to 10 million input T cells, approximately 500,000 cDNA molecules were obtained, such that each molecule approximated one T cell. The patient libraries were prepared and sequenced with the same protocol used for the earlier healthy control dataset. Samples belonging to the same batch were prepared together, multiplexed and sequenced on a shared HiSeq lane. The study's own analysis went as follows. Raw barcoded reads were processed with MIGEC, discarding single-read molecular identifier groups before consensus assembly and CDR3 extraction. VDJtools was used for post-analysis of the clonotype tables, with diversity normalized by down-sampling every dataset to the smallest sample size. To correct batch-related cross-sample contamination, repertoire overlap clustering matched CDR3 amino acid sequences but not nucleotide sequences. TCRdb ran its own pipeline on the public reads, namely fastp trimming at Q25 and MiXCR clone calling, and kept in-frame beta chains. Each record represents a unique CDR3 protein, reported with the most common genes and DNA among its rows. The V and J calls and clone size are TCRdb's, not the authors'. Within this sample are 700,000 to 800,000 distinct CDR3 sequences, with about 32% of them counted one time only. The leading ten clones occupy roughly 0.54% of the sample.

The paper's findings and limits, for the study overall: The multiple sclerosis patient group was slightly younger than the control group. Significantly higher frequencies in patients than in controls were found for roughly 5 TRBV segments, including TRBV5-6, TRBV5-1 and TRBV20-1. Significantly lower normalized Chao1 diversity was found in multiple sclerosis patients than in controls, suggesting substantial peripheral T-cell clonal expansion. When samples were clustered directly using the F measure, samples prepared in the same batch co-clustered strongly, which prompted a batch-effect correction.

To demonstrate the VDJtools post-analysis software, the study profiled TCR beta repertoires from the peripheral blood of 13 young patients with multiple sclerosis. The multiple sclerosis patients were children and adolescents ranging in age from roughly 6 to 16 years. Sequenced material: blood. Here the chain combines TRBV12-3 or TRBV12-4 and TRBJ2-5, with TRBD2 tentatively as D gene (6 bases match). The clonotype was recovered from a girl aged 10 to 17 with multiple sclerosis. Read as DNA, the sequence is TGTGCCAGCAGGCCCGGGACTTATGACGAACAGTACTTC. Its protein reads: CASRPGTYDEQYF.